The T cell receptor beta chain described here comes from a study of PD-L1 blockade in urothelial cancer. Turning to the study itself: About 90% of the 29 patients were males with bladder-origin urothelial cancer.

Synthetic spike-ins, TCR analog templates, were added into each PCR. The method was immunoSEQ multiplex PCR; TCRdb's version includes in-frame clones alone and lacks a portion of them. Here the sample spans some 25,000 clones, roughly 80% being singletons. The germline gives CDR1 SNHLY, CDR2 FYNNEI. This CDR3 is built from 15 residues. V shed 7 bases, J shed 6 bases, and the junction held 11 bases outside the gene matches. The sample was PBMCs, taken around atezolizumab (anti-PD-L1) treatment. This sequence joins TRBV2 and TRBJ1-5, with 8 bases aligning to TRBD1. The source is a man between 65 and 85 years old with urothelial cancer. The CDR3 sequence: CASIRDRIISQPQHF. CDR3 nucleotides: TGTGCCAGCATAAGGGACAGGATTATCAGTCAGCCCCAGCATTTT.